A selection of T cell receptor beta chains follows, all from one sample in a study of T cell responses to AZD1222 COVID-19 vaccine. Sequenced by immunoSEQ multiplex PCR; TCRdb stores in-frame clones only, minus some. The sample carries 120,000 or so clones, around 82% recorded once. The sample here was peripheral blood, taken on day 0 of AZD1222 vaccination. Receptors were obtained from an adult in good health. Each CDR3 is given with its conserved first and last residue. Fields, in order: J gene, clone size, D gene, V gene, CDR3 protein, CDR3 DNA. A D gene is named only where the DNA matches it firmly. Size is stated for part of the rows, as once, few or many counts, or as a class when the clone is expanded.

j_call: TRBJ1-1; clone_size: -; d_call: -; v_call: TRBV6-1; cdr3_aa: CASSDRLAGTEAFF; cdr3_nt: TGTGCCAGCAGTGACAGGCTAGCAGGGACTGAAGCTTTCTTT
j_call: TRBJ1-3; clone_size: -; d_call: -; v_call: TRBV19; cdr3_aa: CASSLGRSGNTIYF; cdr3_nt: TGTGCCAGTAGTCTAGGGCGCTCTGGAAACACCATATATTTT
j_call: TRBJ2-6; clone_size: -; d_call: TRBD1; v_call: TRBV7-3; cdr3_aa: CASSPGGSGANVLTF; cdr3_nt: TGTGCCAGCAGCCCAGGGGGCTCTGGGGCCAACGTCCTGACTTTC
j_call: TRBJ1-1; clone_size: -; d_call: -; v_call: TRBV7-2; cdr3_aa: CASSLAGAMNTEAFF; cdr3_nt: TGTGCCAGCAGCTTAGCAGGGGCGATGAACACTGAAGCTTTCTTT
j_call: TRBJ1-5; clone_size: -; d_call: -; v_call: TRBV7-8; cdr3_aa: CASSLARGLYSNQPQHF; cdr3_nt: TGTGCCAGCAGCTTAGCGCGGGGGCTCTATAGCAATCAGCCCCAGCATTTT
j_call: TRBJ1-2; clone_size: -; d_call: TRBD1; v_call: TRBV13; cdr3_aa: CASSFQGAPGGYTF; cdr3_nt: TGTGCCAGCAGCTTCCAGGGGGCGCCTGGCGGCTACACCTTC
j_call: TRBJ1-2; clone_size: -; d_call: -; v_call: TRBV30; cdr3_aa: CAYFGQYGYTF; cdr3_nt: TGTGCCTATTTCGGACAGTATGGCTACACCTTC
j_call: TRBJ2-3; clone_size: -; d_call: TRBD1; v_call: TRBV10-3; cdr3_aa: CAIRTGGTDTQYF; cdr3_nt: TGTGCCATAAGGACAGGGGGTACCGATACGCAGTATTTT
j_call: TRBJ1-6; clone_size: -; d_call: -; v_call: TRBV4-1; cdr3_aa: CASAQGSSRWGSPLHF; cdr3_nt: TGCGCCAGCGCCCAGGGTTCTAGTCGATGGGGGTCACCCCTCCACTTT
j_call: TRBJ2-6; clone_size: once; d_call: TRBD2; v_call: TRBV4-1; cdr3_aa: CASSQVRGSGANVLTF; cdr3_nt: TGCGCCAGCAGCCAAGTGCGGGGGTCTGGGGCCAACGTCCTGACTTTC
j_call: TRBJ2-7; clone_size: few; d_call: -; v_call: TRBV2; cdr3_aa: CASRVLEGERTYEQYF; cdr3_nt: TGTGCCAGCAGAGTACTGGAAGGGGAAAGGACCTACGAGCAGTACTTC
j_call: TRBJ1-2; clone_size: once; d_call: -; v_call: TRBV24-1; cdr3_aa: CATSDSRGGSNYGYTF; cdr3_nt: TGTGCCACCAGTGATTCTCGGGGGGGCTCTAACTATGGCTACACCTTC
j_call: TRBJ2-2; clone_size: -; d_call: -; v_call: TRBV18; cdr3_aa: CASSPPGPMNTGELFF; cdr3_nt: TGTGCCAGCTCACCACCGGGACCGATGAACACCGGGGAGCTGTTTTTT
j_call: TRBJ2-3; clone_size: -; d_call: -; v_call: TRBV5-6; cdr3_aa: CASSLSRGRTPDTQYF; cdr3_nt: TGTGCCAGCAGCTTGTCCCGGGGGCGCACCCCAGATACGCAGTATTTT
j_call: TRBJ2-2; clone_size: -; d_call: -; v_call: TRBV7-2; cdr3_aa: CASSLGGAGELFF; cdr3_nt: TGTGCCAGCAGCTTAGGAGGGGCCGGGGAGCTGTTTTTT
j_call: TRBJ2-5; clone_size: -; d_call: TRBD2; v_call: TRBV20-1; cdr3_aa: CSSWGGETQYF; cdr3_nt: TGCAGTTCATGGGGGGGAGAGACCCAGTACTTC
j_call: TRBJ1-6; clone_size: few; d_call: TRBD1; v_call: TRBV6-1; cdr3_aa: CASSEDRSSYNSPLHF; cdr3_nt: TGTGCCAGCAGTGAGGACAGGAGCTCCTATAATTCACCCCTCCACTTT
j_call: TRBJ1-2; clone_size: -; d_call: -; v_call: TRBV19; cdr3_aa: CASRPLGPYGYTF; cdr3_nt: TGTGCCAGTAGGCCATTGGGACCCTATGGCTACACCTTC
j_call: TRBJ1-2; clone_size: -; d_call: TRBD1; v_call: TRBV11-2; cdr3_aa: CASSPTSGGLYGYTF; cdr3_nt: TGTGCCAGCAGCCCCACTTCAGGGGGACTCTATGGCTACACCTTC
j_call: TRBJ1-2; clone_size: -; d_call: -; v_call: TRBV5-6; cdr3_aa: CASSLGQLASNYGYTF; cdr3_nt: TGTGCCAGCAGCTTGGGACAGCTGGCATCTAACTATGGCTACACCTTC
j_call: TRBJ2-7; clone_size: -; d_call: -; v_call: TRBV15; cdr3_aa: CATSRSRGYEQYF; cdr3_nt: TGTGCCACCAGCAGATCCAGGGGCTACGAGCAGTACTTC
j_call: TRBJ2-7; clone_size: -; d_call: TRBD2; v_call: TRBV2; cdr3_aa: CASSEGLASAEQYF; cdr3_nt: TGTGCCAGCAGTGAGGGACTAGCATCGGCCGAGCAGTACTTC
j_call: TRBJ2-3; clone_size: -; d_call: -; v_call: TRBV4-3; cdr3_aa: CASSQEVQGLTSTDTQYF; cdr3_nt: TGCGCCAGCAGCCAGGAGGTTCAGGGCTTAACTAGCACAGATACGCAGTATTTT
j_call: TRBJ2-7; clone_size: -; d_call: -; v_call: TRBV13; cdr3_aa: CASSFGVLSHGDYEQYF; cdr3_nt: TGTGCCAGCAGCTTCGGGGTACTCTCCCACGGGGACTACGAGCAGTACTTC
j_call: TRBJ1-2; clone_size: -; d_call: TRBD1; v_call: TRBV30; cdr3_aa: CAPRGQGFNYGYTF; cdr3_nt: TGTGCCCCACGGGGACAGGGGTTTAACTATGGCTACACCTTC
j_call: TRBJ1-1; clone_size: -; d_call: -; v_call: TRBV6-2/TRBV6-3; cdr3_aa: CASSYAENTEAFF; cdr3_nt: TGTGCCAGCAGTTACGCAGAGAACACTGAAGCTTTCTTT
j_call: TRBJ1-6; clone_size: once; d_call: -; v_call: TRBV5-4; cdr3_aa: CASSLRGQQDSPLHF; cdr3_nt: TGTGCCAGCAGCTTGCGCGGCCAGCAGGATTCACCCCTCCACTTT
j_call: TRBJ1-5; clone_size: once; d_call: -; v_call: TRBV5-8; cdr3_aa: CASSLYSLSRQPQHF; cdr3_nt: TGTGCCAGCAGCTTGTATTCTCTCTCGAGGCAGCCCCAGCATTTT
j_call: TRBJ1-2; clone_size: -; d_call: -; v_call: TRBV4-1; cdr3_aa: CASSQEGKGLRGYTF; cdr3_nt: TGCGCCAGCAGCCAAGAGGGAAAGGGACTACGTGGCTACACCTTC
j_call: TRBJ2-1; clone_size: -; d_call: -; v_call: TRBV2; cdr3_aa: CASTGSLVPTYNEQFF; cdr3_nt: TGTGCCAGCACTGGGTCACTAGTCCCCACCTACAATGAGCAGTTCTTC